Listed below are T cell receptor beta chains from one sample, sequenced in a study of T-cell reconstitution after alpha-beta-depleted transplantation in children. MiXCR was run by TCRdb on the PCR reads, yielding one entry per CDR3 protein. This table has over 200,000 distinct CDR3 sequences, approximately 10% appearing once. Specimen: PBMCs, collected before TCRalphabeta/CD19-depleted stem cell transplant. These receptors came from a child in the first two years of life with acute myeloid leukemia, due to receive a stem cell transplant. The CDR3 runs from the conserved cysteine through the conserved F or W. The order of the fields is D gene, clone size, V gene, J gene, CDR3 DNA, CDR3 protein. D genes are given only for firm matches. Part of the rows lack a size; the others show once, few, many or a class for expanded clones.

>-|many|TRBV7-2|TRBJ1-1
TGTGCCAGCAGCTTCGGACGGTTGAACACTGAAGCTTTCTTT
CASSFGRLNTEAFF
>-|many|TRBV3-1|TRBJ1-1
TGTGCCAGCAGCCGAGGGGGGACAGAAGCTTTCTTT
CASSRGGTEAFF
>TRBD1|-|TRBV6-1|TRBJ2-7
TGTGCCAGCCGGACGGGACAGGACCACTACGAGCAGTACTTC
CASRTGQDHYEQYF
>-|few|TRBV7-9|TRBJ1-4
TGTGCCAGCAGCGAGTTTGGTGTGGGGGAAAAACTGTTTTTT
CASSEFGVGEKLFF
>-|many|TRBV7-9|TRBJ2-7
TGTGCCAGCAGCTTTGCGATAGCGAATATCCACGAGCAGTACTTC
CASSFAIANIHEQYF
>TRBD2|many|TRBV5-1|TRBJ2-1
TGCGCCAGCAGATATCTAGCGGGTGTGGGCAATGAGCAGTTCTTC
CASRYLAGVGNEQFF
>TRBD1|many|TRBV29-1|TRBJ1-5
TGCAGCTTTTCACAGGGGAACAATCAGCCCCAGCATTTT
CSFSQGNNQPQHF
>TRBD1|many|TRBV6-1|TRBJ1-6
TGTGCCAGCAGGGGACAGGGGAGCTCCTATAATTCACCCCTCCACTTT
CASRGQGSSYNSPLHF
>-|many|TRBV24-1|TRBJ2-1
TGTGCCACCAGTGATTTGCTTGGGGAGCAGTTCTTC
CATSDLLGEQFF
>-|many|TRBV7-9|TRBJ1-5
TGTGCCAGCAGCCCTAGCGAAGGGAGGAATCAGCCCCAGCATTTT
CASSPSEGRNQPQHF
>-|many|TRBV6-2/TRBV6-3|TRBJ1-4
TGTGCCAGCAGATGGACGGGGGCGAATGAAAAACTGTTTTTT
CASRWTGANEKLFF
>-|few|TRBV11-3|TRBJ2-1
TGTGCCAGCAGCGTATACTCAGCTGGGTCCTACAATGAGCAGTTCTTC
CASSVYSAGSYNEQFF
>-|many|TRBV19|TRBJ2-4
TGTGCCACCAGTAGTTTGGGAAACATTCAGTACTTC
CATSSLGNIQYF
>TRBD1|many|TRBV20-1|TRBJ1-5
TGCAGTGCTAGAGCGGGACAGGGCTATCAGCCCCAGCATTTT
CSARAGQGYQPQHF
>-|many|TRBV11-1|TRBJ2-4
TGTGCCAGCAGCCCCAATCGGGGTGTTGGGGACATTCAGTACTTC
CASSPNRGVGDIQYF
>TRBD1|many|TRBV27|TRBJ1-1
TGTGCCAGCCGAACTCTGGACAGGGCGCCTGAAGCTTTCTTT
CASRTLDRAPEAFF
>-|few|TRBV7-9|TRBJ1-3
TGTGCCAGCAGCTCTATGGCGGAGTGGGGCCGAAACACCATATATTTT
CASSSMAEWGRNTIYF
>-|many|TRBV19|TRBJ2-1
TGTGCCAGTAGTATAGGGGGAAGTGGCTACAATGAGCAGTTCTTC
CASSIGGSGYNEQFF
>-|-|TRBV24-1|TRBJ2-1
TGTGCCACCAGTGATCAGGGGCCCTACAATGAGCAGTTCTTC
CATSDQGPYNEQFF
>-|many|TRBV5-1|TRBJ2-1
TGCGCCAGCAGCTTGAGACTAAACAATGAGCAGTTCTTC
CASSLRLNNEQFF
>-|-|TRBV20-1|TRBJ2-2
TGCAGTGCTAGAGATCAGTGGGGGGGCCCCGGGGAGCTGTTTTTT
CSARDQWGGPGELFF
>TRBD2|-|TRBV7-3|TRBJ2-3
TGTGCCAGCAGCCGGACTAGCGGGTACACAGATACGCAGTATTTT
CASSRTSGYTDTQYF
>TRBD2|many|TRBV7-2|TRBJ2-7
TGTGCCAGCAGCTTAGGTCTAGCGGGGTTCTACGAGCAGTACTTC
CASSLGLAGFYEQYF
>TRBD2|many|TRBV9|TRBJ2-1
TGTGCCAGCAGCGTAGCGACTAGCGCGAGTCTCTCCTACAATGAGCAGTTCTTC
CASSVATSASLSYNEQFF
>-|many|TRBV5-1|TRBJ2-3
TGTGCCAGCAGCTCTAGCACAGATACGCAGTATTTT
CASSSSTDTQYF
>-|many|TRBV7-2|TRBJ2-3
TGTGCCAGCAGGCGCCAGGGACATAGCACAGATACGCAGTATTTT
CASRRQGHSTDTQYF
>TRBD2|many|TRBV5-6|TRBJ2-3
TGTGCCAGCAGCTGGACGGGGGGGCTTCCGCAGTATTTT
CASSWTGGLPQYF
>-|many|TRBV10-2|TRBJ1-6
TGCGCCAGCAGTGAACGGCGAAGAATAGACTCACCCCTCCACTTT
CASSERRRIDSPLHF
>-|many|TRBV4-3|TRBJ2-7
TGCGCCAGCAGCCAAGGCTTTCCCTCCTACGAGCAGTACTTC
CASSQGFPSYEQYF
>TRBD1|many|TRBV15|TRBJ1-1
TGTGCCACCAGCAGAGGAGGGACAGGGGGCAAAGCTTTCTTT
CATSRGGTGGKAFF
>TRBD2|few|TRBV3-1|TRBJ2-1
TGTGCCAGCAGCCAATGGGCGGGAGGGGCCTACAATGAGCAGTTCTTC
CASSQWAGGAYNEQFF
>-|many|TRBV28|TRBJ2-3
TGTGCCAGCACCCTGGGACATACGCAGTATTTT
CASTLGHTQYF
>-|many|TRBV30|TRBJ2-1
TGTGCCTGGAGTGGGGCGAATGAGCAGTTCTTC
CAWSGANEQFF
>-|few|TRBV29-1|TRBJ1-2
TGCAGCGTTGAAGGGAAGGGCTACACCTTC
CSVEGKGYTF
>-|-|TRBV7-7|TRBJ2-1
TGTGCCAGCAACTTGGCCCACTACAATGAGCAGTTCTTC
CASNLAHYNEQFF
>-|many|TRBV28|TRBJ1-3
TGTGCCAGCAGTTTTAGTGGAAACACCATATATTTT
CASSFSGNTIYF
>TRBD1|-|TRBV7-9|TRBJ2-1
TGTGCCAGCAGCTTAAGCAGGGGGCTCCTCAATGAGCAGTTCTTC
CASSLSRGLLNEQFF
>-|many|TRBV4-3|TRBJ2-3
TGCGCCAGCAGCCAAGGGGGGACAGGGTTTAGCGGGAGGAGCACAGATACGCAGTATTTT
CASSQGGTGFSGRSTDTQYF
>-|many|TRBV20-1|TRBJ1-2
TGCAGTGCTAGGAGGGACCGGGACCTGGGGGGCTACACCTTC
CSARRDRDLGGYTF
>-|many|TRBV6-5|TRBJ2-7
TGTGCCAGCTTTCCCGGGGGATCATCCTACGAGCAGTACTTC
CASFPGGSSYEQYF